This entry lists 5 T cell receptor beta chains sequenced from one sample in a study of cytomegalovirus exposure and HLA in healthy donors. Produced via immunoSEQ multiplex PCR; TCRdb's table is partial and in-frame only. The table records more than 85,000 clones, almost 90% of them present only once. The sequenced material came from PBMCs. The receptors here all came from a woman under 30 in good health and CMV-seronegative.

The chain has TRBV13 and TRBJ2-7; 7 bases are a match to TRBD1. This CDR3 region has 14 residues. Germline V gene sequence: CDR1 PRHDT, CDR2 FYEKMQ (reference sequence). V dropped 5 bases and J dropped 1; count of bases not matched to a gene: 5. The CDR3 DNA follows: TGTGCCAGCAGCCGAGGGACAGATTCCTACGAGCAGTACTTC. Its protein product is CASSRGTDSYEQYF.

The chain recombines TRBV5-4 with TRBJ2-7, with TRBD1 matching over 7 bases. After removal of 0 bases from V and 10 bases from J, the junction contained 10 bases not matched to a gene. Germline values: CDR1 SGHNT, CDR2 YYREEE (reference sequence). The CDR3 runs 14 residues. The CDR3 region is CASSLGDSPERQYF. CDR3 in DNA: TGTGCCAGCAGCTTGGGGGACAGCCCCGAGAGACAGTACTTC.

The chain carries TRBV20-1 and TRBJ2-7, with D possibly matching TRBD2 (5 bases). With 3 bases removed from V and 6 bases from J, the gap between germline ends came to 9 bases. This CDR3 has 11 residues. Germline CDR1 reads DFQATT; CDR2 reads SNEGSKA (reference sequence). The CDR3: CSASRGPEQYF. The CDR3 DNA is TGCAGTGCTAGTCGGGGTCCCGAGCAGTACTTC.

The V gene is TRBV5-1, the J gene TRBJ2-2; 7 nucleotides align to TRBD1. From germline, CDR1 is SGHRS and CDR2 YFSETQ. V lost 0 bases to trimming and J lost 5 bases; unmatched junction nucleotides: 7. The CDR3 extends over 16 amino acids. CDR3 bases: TGCGCCAGCAGCTTGGTAGGGGGCGTGCAGACCGGGGAGCTGTTTTTT. Protein: CASSLVGGVQTGELFF. Full variable domain (missing parts from reference TRBV5-1 and TRBJ2-2): KAGVTQTPRYLIKTRGQQVTLSCSPISGHRSVSWYQQTPGQGLQFLFEYFSETQRNKGNFPGRFSGRQFSNSRSEMNVSTLELGDSALYLCASSLVGGVQTGELFFGEGSRLTVL.

This clone was found once. The chain combines TRBV28 with TRBJ2-7; weak D call: TRBD1 (6 bases). The germline gives CDR1 MDHEN, CDR2 SYDVKM. V lost 2 bases, J lost 3 bases, and 20 bases lay in between. This CDR3 contains 17 residues. For the CDR3, the DNA is TGTGCCAGCAGTTTACCCGAGGGACAATTAGGGGACTACGAGCAGTACTTC. Its protein is CASSLPEGQLGDYEQYF.